The rows below give T cell receptor beta chains drawn from one sample of a study of cytomegalovirus exposure and HLA in healthy donors. Data came from immunoSEQ multiplex PCR; TCRdb stores just in-frame clones and leaves some out. The sample consists of 200,000 to 250,000 clones, 70% to 85% of them appearing once. The sequenced material came from PBMCs. The source of these receptors is a man aged 45-65 years in good health and CMV-seronegative. CDR3s include the opening cysteine and the closing phenylalanine or tryptophan. A D gene is named only where the DNA matches it firmly. Rows give clone size only sometimes, using once, few, many, or a class for an expanded clone.

.,TRBV28,TRBD1,TRBJ2-7,TGTGCCAGCAGTTTAAACCCGATACAGGGGGACCTTTATGGCTACGAGCAGTACTTC,CASSLNPIQGDLYGYEQYF
.,TRBV7-2,.,TRBJ2-7,TGTGCCAGCAGCTTACACGGGACTTCAGGCGAGCAGTACTTC,CASSLHGTSGEQYF
few,TRBV7-9,TRBD2,TRBJ2-2,TGTGCCAGCAGTCCGACTAGCGACACCGGGGAGCTGTTTTTT,CASSPTSDTGELFF
.,TRBV6-5,.,TRBJ1-1,TGTGCCAGCAGAACAGGCCCCGGGGGAACTTTCTTT,CASRTGPGGTFF
.,TRBV7-9,.,TRBJ2-2,TGTGCCAGCAGCCCCTCCACCGGGGAGCTGTTTTTT,CASSPSTGELFF
.,TRBV2,.,TRBJ1-4,TGTGCCAGCAGAGGCCAGGCAACAACTAATGAAAAACTGTTTTTT,CASRGQATTNEKLFF
.,TRBV10-1,.,TRBJ2-5,TGCGCCGGCAGTGATGGCCACCAAGAGACCCAGTACTTC,CAGSDGHQETQYF
.,TRBV5-6,TRBD2,TRBJ2-1,TGTGCCAGCAGCTTAGAAGCGGGGGCCTACAATGAGCAGTTCTTC,CASSLEAGAYNEQFF
.,TRBV10-3,.,TRBJ2-1,TGTGCCCTCGGGGGTCCCCGATACGATGAGCAGTTCTTC,CALGGPRYDEQFF
.,TRBV28,.,TRBJ2-2,TGTGCCAGCAGTTTATTAGGCAGGGGGAACACCGGGGAGCTGTTTTTT,CASSLLGRGNTGELFF
.,TRBV10-3,.,TRBJ2-7,TGTGCCATCAGTCCACAGGGACCTGCCGCCTACGAGCAGTACTTC,CAISPQGPAAYEQYF
.,TRBV5-1,.,TRBJ2-6,TGCGCCAGCAGCTTGGTGTCTTTTGGGGCCAACGTCCTGACTTTC,CASSLVSFGANVLTF
few,TRBV29-1,.,TRBJ2-7,TGCAGCGTTGTGGCGGGACGGTCCTACGAGCAGTACTTC,CSVVAGRSYEQYF
.,TRBV5-1,.,TRBJ1-1,TGCGCCAGCAGCTTGGGAGTGGGAGTCCTGAACACTGAAGCTTTCTTT,CASSLGVGVLNTEAFF
.,TRBV19,TRBD2,TRBJ2-7,TGTGCCAGTAGCGGGACTAGCGGGAGGGCCCCGGGGGAGCAGTACTTC,CASSGTSGRAPGEQYF
few,TRBV27,TRBD2,TRBJ2-1,TGTGCCAGCAGTTCCCCTAGCGGGAGGACCAATGAGCAGTTCTTC,CASSSPSGRTNEQFF
.,TRBV28,TRBD1,TRBJ1-1,TGTGCCAGCAGAGGACAGGAGCCTCTGGCTTTCTTT,CASRGQEPLAFF
.,TRBV7-9,TRBD2,TRBJ2-3,TGTTCCAGCAGCCGACTAGCGGGAGGCAGAGATACGCAGTATTTT,CSSSRLAGGRDTQYF
.,TRBV19,TRBD1,TRBJ2-7,TGTGCCAGTAGTCGGGGCGACAGGGCCCGCGAGCAGTACTTC,CASSRGDRAREQYF
.,TRBV7-9,TRBD2,TRBJ2-5,TGTGCCAGCAGCTTTCTTAGCGGGCGACGCCAAGAGACCCAGTACTTC,CASSFLSGRRQETQYF
.,TRBV11-2,TRBD1,TRBJ1-3,TGTGCCAGCAAAGGGACAGGGCTCCCCTCTGGAAACACCATATATTTT,CASKGTGLPSGNTIYF
.,TRBV5-1,.,TRBJ2-1,TGCGCCAGCGGGGCGAGCGGGCTGTCCTACAATGAGCAGTTCTTC,CASGASGLSYNEQFF
.,TRBV21-1,.,TRBJ2-4,TGTGCCAGCAGCAAAGGAAGGGGGAGTAAGGGAGCAGCCAAAAACATTCAGTACTTC,CASSKGRGSKGAAKNIQYF
.,TRBV28,.,TRBJ1-1,TGTGCCAGCATCTCCAGGGGCACTGAAGCTTTCTTT,CASISRGTEAFF
.,TRBV9,.,TRBJ1-3,TGTGCCAGCAGCGTAGGCGGGAGCTCTGGAAACACCATATATTTT,CASSVGGSSGNTIYF
.,TRBV19,.,TRBJ2-6,TGTGCCAGTAGTCCAGGCCCCTCTGGGGCCAACGTCCTGACTTTC,CASSPGPSGANVLTF
.,TRBV1,.,TRBJ2-7,TGCACCAGCAGCCAAAGGGAGTTAACAGGGGGCGGGTTAGACGAGCAGTACTTC,CTSSQRELTGGGLDEQYF
once,TRBV28,.,TRBJ1-1,TGTGCCAGCAGAGGGGGATGGGGTGTCGGCACTGAAGCTTTCTTT,CASRGGWGVGTEAFF
.,TRBV11-3,.,TRBJ2-7,TGTGCCAGCAGCTTATTGGCGGGGAGCTCCTACGAGCAGTACTTC,CASSLLAGSSYEQYF
.,TRBV18,.,TRBJ1-1,TGTGCCAGCTCACCAGGTCAGGACACTGAAGCTTTCTTT,CASSPGQDTEAFF
.,TRBV27,.,TRBJ2-1,TGTGCCAGCAGTCCGCGCCGCCGGACAGCGGCCTACAATGAGCAGTTCTTC,CASSPRRRTAAYNEQFF
few,TRBV6-1,.,TRBJ1-5,TGTGCCAGCAGTTCTCATCAGCCCCAGCATTTT,CASSSHQPQHF
once,TRBV28,TRBD2,TRBJ2-1,TGTGCCAGCAGTCGGACTAGCGGGATTTACTACAATGAGCAGTTCTTC,CASSRTSGIYYNEQFF
.,TRBV7-9,TRBD1,TRBJ2-5,TGTGCCAGCAGCTGGGGACAGGCCCAAGAGACCCAGTACTTC,CASSWGQAQETQYF
once,TRBV19,TRBD2,TRBJ2-1,TGTGCCAGTAGTGGGGGACTAGCGGTGTACAATGAGCAGTTCTTC,CASSGGLAVYNEQFF
.,TRBV14,.,TRBJ1-1,TGTGCCAGCAGCCAAAATGTCATGAACACTGAAGCTTTCTTT,CASSQNVMNTEAFF
.,TRBV28,TRBD1,TRBJ1-1,TGTGCCAGCAGGGCACAGGGGGCGCTGTTCACTGAAGCTTTCTTT,CASRAQGALFTEAFF
.,TRBV27,.,TRBJ2-7,TGTGCCAGCAGCCCTGGGAGGCTTCGGCCCCACGAGCAGTACTTC,CASSPGRLRPHEQYF
.,TRBV7-9,.,TRBJ2-5,TGTGCCAGCAGCGCAGGTCTGGAGACCCAGTACTTC,CASSAGLETQYF
.,TRBV5-6,.,TRBJ1-1,TGTGCCAGCAGCTTTGTCGACAGGACTGAAGCTTTCTTT,CASSFVDRTEAFF
.,TRBV4-2,TRBD2,TRBJ2-5,TGTGCCAGCAGCCAAGTGGAGAAAGCGGGAGGTACCCAAGAGACCCAGTACTTC,CASSQVEKAGGTQETQYF